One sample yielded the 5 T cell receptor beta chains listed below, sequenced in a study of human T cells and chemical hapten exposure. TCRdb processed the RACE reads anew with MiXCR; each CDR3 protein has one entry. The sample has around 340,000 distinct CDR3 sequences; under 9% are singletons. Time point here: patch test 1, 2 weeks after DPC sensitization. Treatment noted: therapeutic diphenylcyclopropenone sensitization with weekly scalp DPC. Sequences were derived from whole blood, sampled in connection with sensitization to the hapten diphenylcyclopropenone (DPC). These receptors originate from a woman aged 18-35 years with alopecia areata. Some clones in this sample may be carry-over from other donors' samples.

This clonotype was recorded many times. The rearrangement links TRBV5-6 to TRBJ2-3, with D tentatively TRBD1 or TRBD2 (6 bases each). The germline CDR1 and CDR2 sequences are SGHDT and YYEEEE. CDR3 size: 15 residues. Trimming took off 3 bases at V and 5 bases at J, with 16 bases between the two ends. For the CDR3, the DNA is TGTGCCAGCAGCTCGCTCTGGGGGGCGCAAGATACGCAGTATTTT. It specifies CASSSLWGAQDTQYF.

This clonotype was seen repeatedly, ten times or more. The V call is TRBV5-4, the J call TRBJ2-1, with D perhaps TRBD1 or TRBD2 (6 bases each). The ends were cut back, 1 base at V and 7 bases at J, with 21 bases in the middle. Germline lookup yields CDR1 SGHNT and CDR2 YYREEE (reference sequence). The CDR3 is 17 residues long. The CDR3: CASSLRGRGGRVNEQFF. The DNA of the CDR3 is TGTGCCAGCAGCTTGAGGGGTAGAGGGGGGCGCGTAAATGAGCAGTTCTTC.

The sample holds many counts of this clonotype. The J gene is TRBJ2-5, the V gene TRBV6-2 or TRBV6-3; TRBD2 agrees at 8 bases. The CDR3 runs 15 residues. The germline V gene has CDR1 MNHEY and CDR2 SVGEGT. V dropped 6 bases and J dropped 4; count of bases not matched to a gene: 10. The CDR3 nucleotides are TGTGCCAGCAGCCCACCGGGACTAGAGGTAGAGACCCAGTACTTC. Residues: CASSPPGLEVETQYF.

The CDR3 is CASRKGQYGYTF. In nucleotides, the CDR3 is TGTGCCAGCAGAAAAGGGCAATATGGCTACACCTTC. This chain uses TRBV2 with TRBJ1-2; D gene uncertain. The CDR3 has 12 residues. V gave up 6 bases and J gave up 5 bases, with 10 bases separating them. CDR1 and CDR2 from the germline V gene are SNHLY and FYNNEI.

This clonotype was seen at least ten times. For the CDR3, the DNA is TGTGCCAGCAGCCAAGAAAATAGCCCGGGGGGCTATGGCTACACCTTC. Amino acids: CASSQENSPGGYGYTF. The genes are TRBV4-2 and TRBJ1-2; D is perhaps TRBD1 (5 bases). Germline assignment: CDR1 LGHNA and CDR2 YNFKEQ. Trimming cost V 0 bases and J 4 bases, with 15 bases left between them. CDR3 size: 16 residues.